The clone carrying this T cell receptor (beta chain) has at least ten counts. Its specificity is not known. This sample is drawn from a study of T-cell reconstitution after alpha-beta-depleted transplantation in children. General study results and limits: One year post-transplant, T-cell counts and diversity were largely derived from T cells produced anew. In some patients, recipient T cells and intrathymic progenitors surviving conditioning explained high day-60 diversity. Approximately two months post-transplant, alpha-beta T cells reportedly originated from several hundred expanded graft clones.

Preparing the TCRbeta library involved the use of unique molecular identifiers. MiXCR, applied by TCRdb to the PCR reads, yields one record per CDR3 protein. The data hold roughly 240,000 distinct CDR3 sequences, with roughly 8.2% observed a single time. The CDR3 spans 15 residues. In germline, CDR1 is DFQATT, CDR2 SNEGSKA (reference sequence). Trimming left V 5 bases short and J 0 bases short, with 17 bases between. The rearrangement links TRBV20-1 to TRBJ2-7, with D maybe TRBD1 (6 bases). The receptor comes from a male patient younger than 18 who had a stem cell transplant for acute lymphoblastic leukemia, so the T cells may come from the graft donor. The specimen comprised PBMCs, mostly from graft donor cells, sampled 180 days after TCRalphabeta/CD19-depleted stem cell transplant. The CDR3, as DNA: TGCAGTGCTCCCCCCATTACAGGGCCCTCCTACGAGCAGTACTTC. The encoded protein is CSAPPITGPSYEQYF.